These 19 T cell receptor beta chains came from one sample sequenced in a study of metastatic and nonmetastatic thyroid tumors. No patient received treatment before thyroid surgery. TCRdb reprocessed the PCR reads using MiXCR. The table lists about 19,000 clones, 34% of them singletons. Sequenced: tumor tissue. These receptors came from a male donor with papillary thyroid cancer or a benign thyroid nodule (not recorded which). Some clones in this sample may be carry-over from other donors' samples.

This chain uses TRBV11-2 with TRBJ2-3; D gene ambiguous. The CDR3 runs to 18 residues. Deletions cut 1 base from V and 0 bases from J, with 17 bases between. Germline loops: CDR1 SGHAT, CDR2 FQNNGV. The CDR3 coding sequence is TGTGCCAGCAGCTTAGGTGGGTGGTGTGAGTCTAGCACAGATACGCAGTATTTT. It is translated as CASSLGGWCESSTDTQYF.

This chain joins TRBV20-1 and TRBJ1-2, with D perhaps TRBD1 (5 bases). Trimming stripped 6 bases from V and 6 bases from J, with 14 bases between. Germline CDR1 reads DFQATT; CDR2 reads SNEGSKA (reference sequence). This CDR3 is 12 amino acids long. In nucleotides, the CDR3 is TGCAGTGCGGGCGAGGGGCTTGATGGCTACACCTTC. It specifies CSAGEGLDGYTF.

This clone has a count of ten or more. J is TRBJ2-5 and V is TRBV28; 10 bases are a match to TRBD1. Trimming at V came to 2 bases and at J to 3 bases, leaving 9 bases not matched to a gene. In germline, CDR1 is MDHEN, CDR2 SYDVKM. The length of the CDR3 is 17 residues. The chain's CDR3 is CASSLPGTGARKETQYF. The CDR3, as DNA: TGTGCCAGCAGTTTACCCGGGACAGGGGCAAGGAAAGAGACCCAGTACTTC.

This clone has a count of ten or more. The CDR3 is CATSRDGKGAHQPQHF. For the CDR3, the DNA is TGTGCCACCAGCAGAGATGGTAAGGGGGCCCATCAGCCCCAGCATTTT. The chain employs TRBV15 and TRBJ1-5, with 7 bases that match TRBD1. The CDR3 loop spans 16 amino acids. The V gene's germline CDR1 is LNHNV and CDR2 YYDKDF (reference sequence). V trimming: 0 bases; J trimming: 5 bases; junction bases outside the gene matches: 7.

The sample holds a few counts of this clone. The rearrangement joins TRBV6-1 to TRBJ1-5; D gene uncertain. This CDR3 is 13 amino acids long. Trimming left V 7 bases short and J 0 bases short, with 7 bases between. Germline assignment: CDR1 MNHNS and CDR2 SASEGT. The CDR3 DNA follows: TGTGCCAGCAATACTGATAGCAATCAGCCCCAGCATTTT. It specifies CASNTDSNQPQHF.

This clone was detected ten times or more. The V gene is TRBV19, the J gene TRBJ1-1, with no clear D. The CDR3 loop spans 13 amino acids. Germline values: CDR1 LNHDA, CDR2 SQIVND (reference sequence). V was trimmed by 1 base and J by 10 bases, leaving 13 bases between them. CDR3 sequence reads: CASSIGSARGAFF. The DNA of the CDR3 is TGTGCCAGTAGTATAGGCTCAGCCCGAGGAGCTTTCTTT.

In DNA, the CDR3 is TGCAGTGCTAGTACGCACGCAGGGGACGGCTACACCTTC. Amino acids: CSASTHAGDGYTF. This chain connects TRBV20-1 to TRBJ1-2; D may be TRBD1 (6 bases). Trimming took 3 bases from V and 8 from J, leaving 16 bases between them. Per germline, CDR1 DFQATT and CDR2 SNEGSKA (reference sequence). The CDR3 length is 13 residues.

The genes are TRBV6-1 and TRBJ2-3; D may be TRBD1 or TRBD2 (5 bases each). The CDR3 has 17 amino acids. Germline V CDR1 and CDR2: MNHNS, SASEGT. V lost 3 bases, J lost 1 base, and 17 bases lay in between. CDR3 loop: CASSELVARGGTDTQYF. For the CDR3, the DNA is TGTGCCAGCAGTGAGCTGGTAGCGCGAGGGGGCACAGATACGCAGTATTTT.

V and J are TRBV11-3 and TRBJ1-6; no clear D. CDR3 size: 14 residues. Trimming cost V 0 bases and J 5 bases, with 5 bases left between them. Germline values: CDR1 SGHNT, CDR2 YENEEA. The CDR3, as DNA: TGTGCCAGCAGCTTAGACGGGGATAATTCACCCCTCCACTTT. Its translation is CASSLDGDNSPLHF.

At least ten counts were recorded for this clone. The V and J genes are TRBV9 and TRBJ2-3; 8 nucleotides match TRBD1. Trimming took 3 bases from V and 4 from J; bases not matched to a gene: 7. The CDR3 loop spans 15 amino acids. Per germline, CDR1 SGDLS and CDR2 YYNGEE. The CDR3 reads CASSANAGGPDTQYF. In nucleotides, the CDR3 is TGTGCCAGCAGCGCTAACGCAGGGGGCCCAGATACGCAGTATTTT.

CDR3 in DNA: TGTGCCAGCTCTAACCGGGACAGGGGCGAGCAGTACTTC. Translation: CASSNRDRGEQYF. The genes are TRBV18 and TRBJ2-7; 10 bases line up with TRBD1. V lost 6 bases to trimming and J lost 6 bases; unmatched junction nucleotides: 5. The CDR3 sequence is 13 residues long. Germline V lookup: CDR1 KGHSH, CDR2 LQKENI.

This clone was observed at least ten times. This CDR3 reads CASSPLDSTNTGELFF. CDR3 DNA sequence: TGCGCCAGCAGCCCACTAGACAGTACGAACACCGGGGAGCTGTTTTTT. The chain is built from TRBV4-1 and TRBJ2-2; D may correspond to TRBD1 or TRBD2 (5 bases each). The CDR3 length is 16 residues. Germline CDR1 reads MGHRA; CDR2 reads YSYEKL. The ends were cut back, 4 bases at V and 0 bases at J, with 12 bases in the middle.

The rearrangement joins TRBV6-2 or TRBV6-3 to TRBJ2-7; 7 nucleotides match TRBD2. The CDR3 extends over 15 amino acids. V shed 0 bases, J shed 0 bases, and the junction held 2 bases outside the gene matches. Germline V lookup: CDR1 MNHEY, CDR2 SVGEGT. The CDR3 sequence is CASSYSGGGSYEQYF. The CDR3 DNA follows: TGTGCCAGCAGTTACTCGGGCGGGGGCTCCTACGAGCAGTACTTC.

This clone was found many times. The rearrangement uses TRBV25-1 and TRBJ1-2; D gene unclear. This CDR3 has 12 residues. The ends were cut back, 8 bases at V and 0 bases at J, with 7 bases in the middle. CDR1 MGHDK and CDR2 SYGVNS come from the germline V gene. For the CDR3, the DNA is TGTGCCAGCGGGGATTCTAACTATGGCTACACCTTC. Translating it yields CASGDSNYGYTF.

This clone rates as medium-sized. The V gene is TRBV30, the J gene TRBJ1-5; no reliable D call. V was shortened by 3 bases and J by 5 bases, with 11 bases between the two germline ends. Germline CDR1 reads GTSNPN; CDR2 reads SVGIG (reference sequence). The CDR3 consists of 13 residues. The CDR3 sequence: CAWSPKGYQPQHF. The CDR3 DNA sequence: TGTGCCTGGAGCCCGAAAGGGTATCAGCCCCAGCATTTT.

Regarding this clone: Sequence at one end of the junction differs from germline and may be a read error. For the CDR3, the DNA is TGTTCCAGCAGTGAATGGACTAGCGGGAGGGTCGGGGAGCTCTTTTTT. Protein sequence: CSSSEWTSGRVGELFF. The V gene is TRBV6-1, the J gene TRBJ2-2; 15 positions match TRBD2. Looked up from germline, CDR1 is MNHNS and CDR2 is SASEGT. This CDR3 spans 16 amino acids.

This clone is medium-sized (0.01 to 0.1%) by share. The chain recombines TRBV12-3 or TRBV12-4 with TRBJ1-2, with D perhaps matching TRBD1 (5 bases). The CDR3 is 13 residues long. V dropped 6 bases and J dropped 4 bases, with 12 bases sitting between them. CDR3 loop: CASRGDFIYGYTF. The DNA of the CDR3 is TGTGCCAGCAGGGGGGACTTCATCTATGGCTACACCTTC.

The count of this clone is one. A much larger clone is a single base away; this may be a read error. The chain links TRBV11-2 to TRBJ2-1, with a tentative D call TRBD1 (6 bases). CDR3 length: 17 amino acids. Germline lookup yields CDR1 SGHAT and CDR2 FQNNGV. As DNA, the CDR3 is TGTGCCAGCAGCTTAGAAGGAGGCTGGGGGCCCTACAATGAGCATTTCTTC. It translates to CASSLEGGWGPYNEHFF.

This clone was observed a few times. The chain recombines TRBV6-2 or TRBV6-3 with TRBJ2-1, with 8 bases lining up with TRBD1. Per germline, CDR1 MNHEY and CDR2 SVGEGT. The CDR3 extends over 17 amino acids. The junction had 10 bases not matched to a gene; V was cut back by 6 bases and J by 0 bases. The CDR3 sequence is CASRPGTGHSSYNEQFF. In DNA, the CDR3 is TGTGCCAGCAGGCCCGGGACAGGCCATTCCTCCTACAATGAGCAGTTCTTC.